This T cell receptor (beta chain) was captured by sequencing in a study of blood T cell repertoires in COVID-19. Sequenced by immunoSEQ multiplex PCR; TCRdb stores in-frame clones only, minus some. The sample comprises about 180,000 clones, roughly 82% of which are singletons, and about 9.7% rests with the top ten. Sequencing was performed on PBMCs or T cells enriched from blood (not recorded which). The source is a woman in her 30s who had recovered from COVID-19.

The CDR3 DNA reads as TGTGCCAGCAGCACAGGGGCAGAGGAAAAACTGTTTTTT. It is translated as CASSTGAEEKLFF. V and J are TRBV12-3 or TRBV12-4 and TRBJ1-4, with TRBD1 matching over 7 bases. The J segment lost 8 bases and the V segment lost 6 bases, leaving 6 bases of the junction unmatched. This CDR3 region has 13 residues.